The 23 T cell receptor beta chains below all came from one sample that was sequenced in a study of beta chain features in type 1 diabetes. Sequencing targeted expressed TCRB transcripts, as all isolated RNA had been reverse transcribed. The table came from immunoSEQ multiplex PCR; TCRdb's copy has only in-frame clones and leaves some out. The table records 970,000 or so clones, roughly 17% of them present only once. The material sequenced was naive CD4+ T cells from blood. Receptors originate from a woman younger than 35 in good health.

V usage is TRBV7-2 and J usage is TRBJ1-1; 9 nucleotides line up with TRBD1. The CDR3 sequence is 15 residues long. Germline CDR1 is SGHTA and CDR2 is FQGNSA. Trimming cost V 2 bases and J 4 bases; bases outside gene matches: 5. CDR3 bases: TGTGCCAGCAGCTTATTTGGACAGGGGTCCACTGAAGCTTTCTTT. Its protein product is CASSLFGQGSTEAFF. Full variable domain (missing parts from reference TRBV7-2 and TRBJ1-1): GAGVSQSPSNKVTEKGKDVELRCDPISGHTALYWYRQSLGQGLEFLIYFQGNSAPDKSGLPSDRFSAERTGGSVSTLTIQRTQQEDSAVYLCASSLFGQGSTEAFFGQGTRLTVV.

This clone showed up just a few times. J is TRBJ2-1 and V is TRBV25-1; 10 bases fit TRBD2. V gave up 6 bases and J gave up 3 bases; unmatched junction bases: 8. This CDR3 has 16 residues. Germline-derived CDR1 and CDR2 are MGHDK and SYGVNS. The chain's CDR3 is CASSVGPSGGYNEQFF. Here the CDR3 DNA reads TGTGCCAGCAGCGTTGGCCCTAGCGGGGGCTACAATGAGCAGTTCTTC.

The chain has TRBV5-4 and TRBJ2-2; 10 nucleotides match TRBD2. The J segment lost 4 bases and the V segment lost 4 bases, leaving 7 bases of the junction unmatched. This CDR3 comprises 16 residues. Germline loops: CDR1 SGHNT, CDR2 YYREEE (reference sequence). The CDR3 DNA is TGTGCCAGCAGCCTGAGCGGGAGGGCCCCCACCGGGGAGCTGTTTTTT. It is translated as CASSLSGRAPTGELFF. The whole variable domain, remainder taken from reference TRBV5-4 and TRBJ2-2, is ETGVTQSPTHLIKTRGQQVTLRCSSQSGHNTVSWYQQALGQGPQFIFQYYREEENGRGNFPPRFSGLQFPNYSSELNVNALELDDSALYLCASSLSGRAPTGELFFGEGSRLTVL.

The chain has TRBV7-9 and TRBJ2-7; 8 bases fit TRBD2. J was trimmed by 0 bases and V by 3 bases; bases with no gene match: 10. Germline V gene data show CDR1 as SEHNR and CDR2 as FQNEAQ (reference sequence). CDR3 length: 17 amino acids. The DNA of the CDR3 is TGTGCCAGCAGCTTGGTTAGCGGGGCTCAATTCTCCTACGAGCAGTACTTC. Residues: CASSLVSGAQFSYEQYF. Supplemented by reference TRBV7-9 and TRBJ2-7, the full variable domain reads DTGVSQNPRHKITKRGQNVTFRCDPISEHNRLYWYRQTLGQGPEFLTYFQNEAQLEKSRLLSDRFSAERPKGSFSTLEIQRTEQGDSAMYLCASSLVSGAQFSYEQYFGPGTRLTVT.

The CDR3 sequence: CASSLYWVDGYTF. The CDR3 coding sequence is TGTGCCAGCAGCTTGTATTGGGTTGATGGCTACACCTTC. This chain links TRBV5-4 with TRBJ1-2, with unresolved D. Germline values: CDR1 SGHNT, CDR2 YYREEE (reference sequence). The CDR3 loop spans 13 amino acids. The V end lost 1 base, the J end lost 6 bases, and 10 bases lay between the germline ends.

A few counts support this clone. The V gene is TRBV28, the J gene TRBJ1-1; TRBD1 aligns across 8 bases. CDR1 and CDR2 (germline): MDHEN, SYDVKM. Trimming cost V 5 bases and J 8 bases; bases outside gene matches: 10. The CDR3 has 14 amino acids. The CDR3 DNA reads as TGTGCCAGCAGTGCAGGAAACAGGGGGTACGAAGCTTTCTTT. Protein: CASSAGNRGYEAFF.

The genes are TRBV28 and TRBJ2-1, with D possibly TRBD1 on 6 matching bases. The CDR3 covers 14 residues. The germline CDR1 and CDR2 sequences are MDHEN and SYDVKM. The ends were cut back, 2 bases at V and 5 bases at J, with 10 bases in the middle. The CDR3 protein is CASSLARGNNEQFF. The CDR3 DNA sequence: TGTGCCAGCAGTTTAGCCAGGGGAAACAATGAGCAGTTCTTC.

The V call is TRBV2, the J call TRBJ1-2; 9 bases align to TRBD1. Germline values: CDR1 SNHLY, CDR2 FYNNEI. Trimming took 6 bases from V and 8 from J; bases not matched to a gene: 7. This CDR3 region has 13 residues. CDR3 residues: CASRADRGDGYTF. Written as DNA, the CDR3 is TGTGCCAGCAGGGCCGACAGGGGGGACGGCTACACCTTC. Together with reference TRBV2 and TRBJ1-2, the CDR3 gives the full variable domain: EPEVTQTPSHQVTQMGQEVILRCVPISNHLYFYWYRQILGQKVEFLVSFYNNEISEKSEIFDDQFSVERPDGSNFTLKIRSTKLEDSAMYFCASRADRGDGYTFGSGTRLTVV.

V gene TRBV19 combines with J gene TRBJ1-5; D ambiguous. Deletions cut 7 bases from V and 2 bases from J, with 15 bases between. This CDR3 is 15 amino acids long. Germline lookup yields CDR1 LNHDA and CDR2 SQIVND (reference sequence). This chain's CDR3 is CASTVGSWRNQPQHF. The CDR3 coding sequence is TGTGCCAGTACTGTGGGGAGTTGGCGCAATCAGCCCCAGCATTTT.

This chain links TRBV7-9 with TRBJ1-3; D perhaps matches TRBD1 (5 bases). This CDR3 contains 18 residues. CDR1 and CDR2 from the germline V gene are SEHNR and FQNEAQ (reference sequence). Deletions cut 4 bases from V and 0 bases from J, with 19 bases between. Written as DNA, the CDR3 is TGTGCCAGCAGCTCCCGGGGGGAGGACTCCTTCTCTGGAAACACCATATATTTT. It specifies CASSSRGEDSFSGNTIYF.

This clone was detected only a few times. This chain uses TRBV25-1 with TRBJ2-5; 11 bases fit TRBD2. The junction had 10 bases not matched to a gene; V was cut back by 6 bases and J by 4 bases. Germline V gene lookup returns CDR1 MGHDK and CDR2 SYGVNS. The CDR3 runs to 16 residues. CDR3 nucleotides: TGTGCCAGCAGAGGTACTACTAGCGGGAGTACAGAGACCCAGTACTTC. Translating it yields CASRGTTSGSTETQYF.

The chain links TRBV13 to TRBJ2-5; no clear D. The end of the DNA aligns better with TRBJ2-7, so the J call may be wrong. The CDR3 runs to 14 residues. CDR1 and CDR2 from the germline V gene are PRHDT and FYEKMQ (reference sequence). CDR3 amino acids: CASSLDRRSYEQYF. As DNA, the CDR3 is TGTGCCAGCAGCTTAGACCGCCGGAGCTACGAGCAGTACTTC.

The sample holds a few counts of this clone. The V gene is TRBV6-6, the J gene TRBJ2-1; TRBD1 matches 9 bases. The CDR3 length is 14 residues. The V gene's germline CDR1 is MNHNY and CDR2 SVGAGI (reference sequence). V was pared by 6 bases and J by 6 bases, with 6 bases of the junction left unmatched. As DNA, the CDR3 is TGTGCCAGCAGCGACAGGGGGACCCGCAATGAGCAGTTCTTC. Its protein is CASSDRGTRNEQFF.

The chain is built from TRBV7-2 and TRBJ1-5, with 8 bases lining up with TRBD1. V lost 4 bases to trimming and J lost 6 bases; unmatched junction nucleotides: 5. Germline V gene lookup returns CDR1 SGHTA and CDR2 FQGNSA. The CDR3 consists of 14 residues. The CDR3 is CASSSQGAGQPQHF. In nucleotides, the CDR3 is TGTGCCAGCAGCTCTCAGGGGGCAGGTCAGCCCCAGCATTTT.

The chain recombines TRBV28 with TRBJ1-1, with D possibly being TRBD1 (6 bases). The CDR3 has 16 residues. Germline V gene data show CDR1 as MDHEN and CDR2 as SYDVKM. Deletions cut 5 bases from V and 5 bases from J, with 21 bases between. The CDR3 spells CASSARDTAAWTEAFF. The CDR3 DNA sequence: TGTGCCAGCAGTGCCCGGGACACGGCGGCGTGGACTGAAGCTTTCTTT. Filled out from reference TRBV28 and TRBJ1-1, the complete variable domain reads DVKVTQSSRYLVKRTGEKVFLECVQDMDHENMFWYRQDPGLGLRLIYFSYDVKMKEKGDIPEGYSVSREKKERFSLILESASTNQTSMYLCASSARDTAAWTEAFFGQGTRLTVV.

This clone was counted a few times. The rearrangement joins TRBV7-2 to TRBJ1-2; D is unclear. CDR1 SGHTA and CDR2 FQGNSA come from the germline V gene. This CDR3 contains 16 residues. V was cut by 8 bases and J by 1 base, with 20 bases left in between. The CDR3 DNA is TGTGCCAGCGGAAGCAGCGTCCCCCGTCTTAACTATGGCTACACCTTC. This gives the protein CASGSSVPRLNYGYTF. The complete variable domain, with remaining parts taken from reference TRBV7-2 and TRBJ1-2, reads GAGVSQSPSNKVTEKGKDVELRCDPISGHTALYWYRQSLGQGLEFLIYFQGNSAPDKSGLPSDRFSAERTGGSVSTLTIQRTQQEDSAVYLCASGSSVPRLNYGYTFGSGTRLTVV.

Details on this clone: Different DNA sequences within this sample yield the same CDR3. The chain employs TRBV20-1 and TRBJ2-1; no clear D. From germline, CDR1 is DFQATT and CDR2 SNEGSKA (reference sequence). V gave up 3 bases and J gave up 4 bases, with 4 bases separating them. The CDR3 length is 11 residues. CDR3 amino acids: CSARGYNEQFF. DNA for the CDR3: TGCAGTGCTAGGGGTTACAATGAGCAGTTCTTC.

This sequence joins TRBV19 and TRBJ2-5; TRBD1 or TRBD2 may be the D gene (5 bases each). V shed 5 bases and J shed 5 bases, with 18 bases lying between them. The CDR3 runs 15 residues. The V gene's germline CDR1 is LNHDA and CDR2 SQIVND (reference sequence). CDR3 in DNA: TGTGCCAGTAGTCAAGGGGTGGCGAGCGGCGAGACCCAGTACTTC. Amino acid sequence: CASSQGVASGETQYF. The whole variable domain, remainder taken from reference TRBV19 and TRBJ2-5, is DGGITQSPKYLFRKEGQNVTLSCEQNLNHDAMYWYRQDPGQGLRLIYYSQIVNDFQKGDIAEGYSVSREKKESFPLTVTSAQKNPTAFYLCASSQGVASGETQYFGPGTRLLVL.

This clone occurred a few times. This chain joins TRBV5-6 and TRBJ1-5; D uncertain. Germline V gene sequence: CDR1 SGHDT, CDR2 YYEEEE. V shed 2 bases and J shed 0 bases, with 9 bases lying between them. The CDR3 totals 15 residues. CDR3 nucleotide sequence: TGTGCCAGCAGCTTCGGGGTCTATAGCAATCAGCCCCAGCATTTT. Translation gives CASSFGVYSNQPQHF.

In this sample, this clone turned up many times. The J gene is TRBJ2-1, the V gene TRBV14; D gene unclear. This CDR3 has 14 amino acids. With 1 base removed from V and 9 bases from J, the gap between germline ends came to 13 bases. Germline assignment: CDR1 SGHDN and CDR2 FVKESK. Here the CDR3 reads CASSQATHHREQFF. The CDR3 DNA sequence: TGTGCCAGCAGCCAAGCTACCCACCACCGTGAGCAGTTCTTC. The variable domain in full, completed from reference TRBV14 and TRBJ2-1, reads EAGVTQFPSHSVIEKGQTVTLRCDPISGHDNLYWYRRVMGKEIKFLLHFVKESKQDESGMPNNRFLAERTGGTYSTLKVQPAELEDSGVYFCASSQATHHREQFFGPGTRLTVL.

The rearrangement uses TRBV9 and TRBJ2-5, with 8 bases fitting TRBD1. Trimming at V came to 3 bases and at J to 4 bases, leaving 2 bases not matched to a gene. Germline V gene data show CDR1 as SGDLS and CDR2 as YYNGEE. CDR3 length: 13 amino acids. This CDR3 reads CASSAGGTETQYF. Written as DNA, the CDR3 is TGTGCCAGCAGCGCAGGGGGCACAGAGACCCAGTACTTC. Full variable domain (rest looked up from reference TRBV9 and TRBJ2-5): DSGVTQTPKHLITATGQRVTLRCSPRSGDLSVYWYQQSLDQGLQFLIQYYNGEERAKGNILERFSAQQFPDLHSELNLSSLELGDSALYFCASSAGGTETQYFGPGTRLLVL.

The table lists this clone with a few counts. This rearrangement joins TRBV10-3 to TRBJ1-1; D is uncertain. The CDR3 contains 14 residues. Germline V lookup: CDR1 ENHRY, CDR2 SYGVKD. Trimming removed 2 bases at V and 0 bases at J, with 7 bases between. As DNA, the CDR3 is TGTGCCATCAGTGAGCCAGCCATGAACACTGAAGCTTTCTTT. It translates to CAISEPAMNTEAFF.

This clone was detected a few times. The V gene is TRBV5-1, the J gene TRBJ2-1; no reliable D call. The germline V and J ends were trimmed by 0 bases and 2 bases, with 9 bases remaining between them. The CDR3 is 15 residues long. Looked up from germline, CDR1 is SGHRS and CDR2 is YFSETQ. The CDR3 coding sequence is TGCGCCAGCAGCTTGGGTAGCTCCCCCTACAATGAGCAGTTCTTC. This sequence encodes CASSLGSSPYNEQFF.